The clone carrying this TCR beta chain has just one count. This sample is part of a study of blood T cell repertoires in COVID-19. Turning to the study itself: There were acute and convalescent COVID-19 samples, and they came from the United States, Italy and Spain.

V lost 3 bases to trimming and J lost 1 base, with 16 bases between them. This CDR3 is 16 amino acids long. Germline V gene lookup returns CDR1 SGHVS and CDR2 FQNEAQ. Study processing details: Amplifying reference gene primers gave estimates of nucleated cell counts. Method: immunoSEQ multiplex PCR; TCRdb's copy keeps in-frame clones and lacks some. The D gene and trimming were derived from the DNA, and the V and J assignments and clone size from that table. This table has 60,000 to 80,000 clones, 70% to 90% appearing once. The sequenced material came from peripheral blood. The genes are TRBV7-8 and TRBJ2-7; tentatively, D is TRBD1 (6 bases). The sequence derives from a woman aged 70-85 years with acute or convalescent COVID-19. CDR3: CASSLGAGAKSYEQYF. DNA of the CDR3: TGTGCCAGCAGCTTGGGGGCTGGGGCCAAGTCCTACGAGCAGTACTTC.